These T cell receptor beta chains were read from a single sample in a study of T cells in Graves' hyperthyroidism and ophthalmopathy. TCRdb independently ran MiXCR on the multiplex PCR reads; one entry per CDR3 protein. The sample records 450,000 to 650,000 distinct CDR3 sequences, roughly 17% being singletons. Sequenced: blood. These receptors originate from a young woman with Graves' ophthalmopathy. Both conserved end residues are part of each CDR3. Fields, in order: D gene, clone size, V gene, J gene, CDR3 DNA, CDR3 protein. D genes are given only for firm matches. For some rows the clone size is stated as once, few or many, or as a class when expanded; others skip it.

NA	few	TRBV6-2/TRBV6-3	TRBJ2-1	TGTGCCAGCAGTTTGACGGGAACGATGGGGAATGAGCAGTTCTTC	CASSLTGTMGNEQFF
NA	many	TRBV3-1	TRBJ2-7	TGTGCCAGCAGCCAAGGGATCGAGCAGTACTTC	CASSQGIEQYF
NA	few	TRBV10-3	TRBJ1-1	TGTGCCATCAGTGTGACAGGGAACACTGAAGCTTTCTTT	CAISVTGNTEAFF
TRBD1	many	TRBV7-9	TRBJ1-1	TGTGCCAGCAGCTTTACGACAGGGGGCACTGAAGCTTTCTTT	CASSFTTGGTEAFF
NA	many	TRBV20-1	TRBJ1-2	TGCAGTGCTAGAGACCCGGACAGCTATGGCTACACCTTC	CSARDPDSYGYTF
TRBD1	NA	TRBV2	TRBJ1-6	TGTGCCGGTGGACAGGAAAATTCACCCCTCCACTTT	CAGGQENSPLHF
NA	NA	TRBV7-8	TRBJ1-1	TGTGCCAGCAGCCCAGGACCTTCCCGGATGGAAGCTTTCTTT	CASSPGPSRMEAFF
TRBD1	few	TRBV20-1	TRBJ2-1	TGCAGTGCGACCGGGACAGAGGACAATGAGCAGTTCTTC	CSATGTEDNEQFF
NA	NA	TRBV19	TRBJ2-7	TGTGCCAGTAGTATACGCGGGATAGGGGAGCAGTACTTC	CASSIRGIGEQYF
NA	few	TRBV20-1	TRBJ1-2	TGCAGTGCTAGAGATTTGGACAGTTCCAACTATGGCTACACCTTC	CSARDLDSSNYGYTF
NA	many	TRBV20-1	TRBJ2-5	TGCAGTGCTAGAGATGCACGAGACGCCCAAGAGACCCAGTACTTC	CSARDARDAQETQYF
NA	many	TRBV6-1	TRBJ2-3	TGTGCCAGCAGTTTCCATGGACAGAACACAGATACGCAGTATTTT	CASSFHGQNTDTQYF
NA	NA	TRBV19	TRBJ1-2	TGTGCCAGTAGCATGACACAAGACTATGGCTACACCTTC	CASSMTQDYGYTF
NA	many	TRBV7-8	TRBJ2-1	TGTGCCAGCAGCGTTAGCGGATTCCTTTCCTACAATGAGCAGTTCTTC	CASSVSGFLSYNEQFF
NA	NA	TRBV9	TRBJ2-1	TGTGCCAGCAGCGTAGCTCCCGACAGCTCCTACAATGAGCAGTTCTTC	CASSVAPDSSYNEQFF
NA	many	TRBV12-3/TRBV12-4	TRBJ2-7	TGTGCCAGCAGTTTTGGCCCAGACAGCCACTCCTACGAGCAGTACTTC	CASSFGPDSHSYEQYF
NA	many	TRBV28	TRBJ1-6	TGTGCCAGCAGTTTTGAACGGGGCTATAATTCACCCCTCCACTTT	CASSFERGYNSPLHF
NA	many	TRBV2	TRBJ1-6	TGTGCCAGCAGTGTTGGCAGATTAAATTCACCCCTCCACTTT	CASSVGRLNSPLHF
NA	few	TRBV20-1	TRBJ1-2	TGCAGTGCCGGAGGGTTTGACTATGGCTACACCTTC	CSAGGFDYGYTF
TRBD1	NA	TRBV6-1	TRBJ1-2	TGTGCCAGCACCGGGACAGAGAACTATGGCTACACCTTC	CASTGTENYGYTF
NA	NA	TRBV2	TRBJ1-4	TGTGCCAGCTGGGGAGGGGATAATGAAAAACTGTTTTTT	CASWGGDNEKLFF
NA	many	TRBV7-6	TRBJ1-1	TGTGCCAGCAGCGCTGGCGAACCTATGAACACTGAAGCTTTCTTT	CASSAGEPMNTEAFF
NA	few	TRBV6-1	TRBJ1-1	TGTGCCAGCAGTAACAAGCTCCCCGGCAGGTCCGCTTTCTTT	CASSNKLPGRSAFF
NA	few	TRBV20-1	TRBJ2-2	TGCAGTGCTAGAGATTTGAAAAACGGGGAGCTGTTTTTT	CSARDLKNGELFF
NA	many	TRBV7-8	TRBJ2-2	TGTGCCAGCAGCTTAGCATCCGGGACCGGGGAGCTGTTTTTT	CASSLASGTGELFF
NA	few	TRBV5-5	TRBJ1-2	TGTGCCAGCAGCTTGGATTTAATGGAGGGCTCCTATGGCTACACCTTC	CASSLDLMEGSYGYTF
NA	NA	TRBV15	TRBJ2-3	TGTGCCACCAGCAGAGACCCCAGGTCAGATACGCAGTATTTT	CATSRDPRSDTQYF
TRBD1	many	TRBV28	TRBJ1-2	TGTGCCAGCCTACAGGGGGCTATCTATGGCTACACCTTC	CASLQGAIYGYTF
NA	NA	TRBV5-1	TRBJ2-1	TGCGCCAGCAGCCTCCCGGCAGACACCTACACTGAGCAGTTCTTC	CASSLPADTYTEQFF
NA	few	TRBV7-9	TRBJ1-2	TGTGCCAGCAGCTCCAGAGAGGACGGCCTAAGGGAGGGCTACACCTTC	CASSSREDGLREGYTF
NA	NA	TRBV29-1	TRBJ2-1	TGCAGCGTTGAAGAAAGTGGGACACCCCTCTGGCGGGAGCAGTTCTTC	CSVEESGTPLWREQFF
TRBD2	many	TRBV7-2	TRBJ2-7	TGTGCCAGCAGCACGTTAGCGGGAAGCTACGAGCAGTACTTC	CASSTLAGSYEQYF